The source of this TCR beta chain is a study of human T cells and chemical hapten exposure. Study details: Mostly female patients had alopecia areata, totalis or universalis. Study observations and caveats: Expanded TCRs clustered into significantly more large CDR3 similarity groups than controls, the analysis revealed.

Stated time point: pre-sensitization, week 0. Noted treatment: therapeutic diphenylcyclopropenone sensitization with weekly scalp DPC. Notes on this clonotype: Antigen: not known.

V was pared by 7 bases and J by 3 bases, with 9 bases between. There are 12 residues in the CDR3. MiXCR, applied by TCRdb to the RACE reads, yields one record per CDR3 protein. In the table there are 200,000 to 300,000 distinct CDR3 sequences, about 9% of which are singletons. Sequencing used whole blood, obtained in connection with sensitization to the hapten diphenylcyclopropenone (DPC). This TCR was sampled from a woman aged 40 to 50 with alopecia areata. Some clones in this sample may be carry-over from other donors' samples. The rearrangement uses TRBV12-3 or TRBV12-4 and TRBJ1-2, with a possible D match to TRBD1 (6 bases). The CDR3 loop is CASTYRDYGYTF. CDR3 DNA: TGTGCCAGCACCTACAGGGACTATGGCTACACCTTC.